These 26 T cell receptor beta chains share one sample of origin, sequenced in a study of cytomegalovirus exposure and HLA in healthy donors. Method: immunoSEQ multiplex PCR; TCRdb's copy keeps in-frame clones and lacks some. The table lists tens of thousands of clones, around 93% of them singletons. The source material was PBMCs. The receptors come from a woman aged 18-35 years in good health and CMV-seropositive.

V usage is TRBV14 and J usage is TRBJ2-3, with 7 bases aligning to TRBD2. The CDR3 sequence is 15 residues long. Germline V gene sequence: CDR1 SGHDN, CDR2 FVKESK. Unmatched junction bases numbered 5, after V lost 2 bases and J lost 3 bases. The CDR3 loop is CASSQTGLETDTQYF. CDR3 DNA: TGTGCCAGCAGCCAAACCGGACTAGAGACAGATACGCAGTATTTT.

The chain carries TRBV28 and TRBJ2-3, with D perhaps TRBD2 (5 bases). In germline, CDR1 is MDHEN, CDR2 SYDVKM. With 7 bases removed from V and 1 base from J, the gap between germline ends came to 6 bases. CDR3 size: 12 residues. Here the CDR3 reads CASTGGTDTQYF. CDR3 bases: TGTGCCAGCACCGGGGGCACAGATACGCAGTATTTT.

This clone was seen a single time. The V gene is TRBV5-1, the J gene TRBJ2-7, with D possibly TRBD1 on 5 matching bases. Germline V gene sequence: CDR1 SGHRS, CDR2 YFSETQ. Trimming removed 0 bases from V and 3 bases from J, with 16 bases in between. The CDR3 runs 16 residues. CDR3 sequence (DNA): TGCGCCAGCAGCTTGGGGTGGAGACAGTGGTTCTACGAGCAGTACTTC. Its translation: CASSLGWRQWFYEQYF.

The chain joins TRBV11-2 to TRBJ1-6; D is uncertain. V was cut by 4 bases and J by 4 bases, with 5 bases left in between. The CDR3 consists of 13 residues. Germline V gene data show CDR1 as SGHAT and CDR2 as FQNNGV. CDR3 residues: CASSSSYNSPLHF. CDR3 nucleotides: TGTGCCAGCAGCTCTTCTTATAATTCACCCCTCCACTTT.

The DNA of the CDR3 is TGTGCCAGCAGCTTAGGAGGGGGGACTAACGGGTTCTTC. Protein sequence: CASSLGGGTNGFF. V gene TRBV11-2 combines with J gene TRBJ2-1, with D perhaps matching TRBD2 (7 bases). V was clipped by 1 base and J by 15 bases, with 16 bases between them. Per germline, CDR1 SGHAT and CDR2 FQNNGV. The CDR3 contains 13 residues.

The chain carries TRBV28 and TRBJ1-1; D ambiguous. V was shortened by 9 bases and J by 6 bases, with 14 bases between the two germline ends. This CDR3 is built from 12 residues. Germline V gene data show CDR1 as MDHEN and CDR2 as SYDVKM. The CDR3 loop reads CASSERAPEAFF. CDR3 DNA: TGTGCCAGTTCGGAGCGTGCCCCTGAAGCTTTCTTT. The whole variable domain, filled in from reference TRBV28 and TRBJ1-1, reads DVKVTQSSRYLVKRTGEKVFLECVQDMDHENMFWYRQDPGLGLRLIYFSYDVKMKEKGDIPEGYSVSREKKERFSLILESASTNQTSMYLCASSERAPEAFFGQGTRLTVV.

The V gene is TRBV2, the J gene TRBJ2-5, with 8 bases aligning to TRBD2. The CDR3 contains 14 residues. Trimming removed 4 bases from V and 4 bases from J; junction bases left unmatched: 5. In germline, CDR1 is SNHLY, CDR2 FYNNEI. CDR3: CASSGLAGGETQYF. The CDR3 region has the DNA TGTGCCAGCAGTGGGCTAGCGGGTGGAGAGACCCAGTACTTC.

This chain links TRBV19 with TRBJ2-3, with D possibly TRBD2 on 6 matching bases. Germline V gene lookup returns CDR1 LNHDA and CDR2 SQIVND (reference sequence). The CDR3 runs to 15 residues. V was shortened by 3 bases and J by 3 bases, with 13 bases between the two germline ends. In nucleotides, the CDR3 is TGTGCCAGTAGTATTCTGGGGGGTTTTACAGATACGCAGTATTTT. Protein: CASSILGGFTDTQYF.

The rearrangement uses TRBV28 and TRBJ1-1; TRBD1 aligns across 11 bases. CDR3 length: 15 residues. V lost 10 bases and J lost 6; bases outside the gene matches: 13. Germline lookup yields CDR1 MDHEN and CDR2 SYDVKM. The DNA for the CDR3 is TGTGCCACCTCAGGACAGGGGGCTAATAAAGCTGAAGCTTTCTTT. This sequence encodes CATSGQGANKAEAFF. Full variable domain (missing parts from reference TRBV28 and TRBJ1-1): DVKVTQSSRYLVKRTGEKVFLECVQDMDHENMFWYRQDPGLGLRLIYFSYDVKMKEKGDIPEGYSVSREKKERFSLILESASTNQTSMYLCATSGQGANKAEAFFGQGTRLTVV.

The rearrangement uses TRBV7-2 and TRBJ1-1, with a tentative D call TRBD1 (5 bases). This CDR3 comprises 15 residues. Germline lookup yields CDR1 SGHTA and CDR2 FQGNSA. V was pared by 5 bases and J by 0 bases, with 13 bases between. The CDR3 reads CASSQRSGMNTEAFF. CDR3 sequence (DNA): TGTGCCAGCAGCCAACGCTCAGGGATGAACACTGAAGCTTTCTTT.

J is TRBJ2-2 and V is TRBV4-1, with D unresolved. The CDR3 sequence is 16 residues long. Between the trimmed V and J ends, which lost 0 bases and 0 bases, there was a span of 8 bases. Per the germline V gene, CDR1 is MGHRA and CDR2 is YSYEKL. In DNA, the CDR3 is TGCGCCAGCAGCCAAGACAGTACATCGAACACCGGGGAGCTGTTTTTT. As protein: CASSQDSTSNTGELFF.

In its sample, this clone was seen once. The chain links TRBV2 to TRBJ2-7; 7 bases map to TRBD1. CDR1 and CDR2 (germline): SNHLY, FYNNEI. The CDR3 loop spans 16 amino acids. The V gene end was trimmed by 6 bases and the J gene end by 5 bases; junction bases not matched to a gene: 16. The CDR3 protein is CASSPSPGQLANEQYF. CDR3 DNA sequence: TGTGCCAGCAGCCCCTCCCCGGGACAGCTGGCCAACGAGCAGTACTTC. Full variable domain (missing parts from reference TRBV2 and TRBJ2-7): EPEVTQTPSHQVTQMGQEVILRCVPISNHLYFYWYRQILGQKVEFLVSFYNNEISEKSEIFDDQFSVERPDGSNFTLKIRSTKLEDSAMYFCASSPSPGQLANEQYFGPGTRLTVT.

The gene calls are TRBV7-3 and TRBJ2-2; 11 bases match TRBD1. The CDR3 consists of 18 residues. Germline values: CDR1 SGHTA, CDR2 FQGTGA. The ends lost 3 bases at V and 5 bases at J; junction bases unmatched: 11. CDR3 in DNA: TGTGCCAGCAGCTTTTCCCGCAGGACAGGGGGCGGTACCGGGGAGCTGTTTTTT. Its protein is CASSFSRRTGGGTGELFF.

The chain recombines TRBV28 with TRBJ1-1; 7 nucleotides match TRBD1. V was clipped by 9 bases and J by 10 bases; unmatched bases: 17. Germline V CDR1 and CDR2: MDHEN, SYDVKM. The CDR3 length is 14 residues. CDR3 sequence reads: CASPNLEGAIAAFF. Here the CDR3 DNA reads TGTGCCAGTCCTAACTTAGAGGGGGCCATCGCAGCTTTCTTT.

The chain carries TRBV27 and TRBJ1-1, with TRBD1 as a possible D gene (5 bases). CDR1 and CDR2 (germline): MNHEY, SMNVEV (reference sequence). This CDR3 comprises 14 residues. The V end was cut by 5 bases, the J end by 5 bases, with 15 bases between. The chain's CDR3 is CASSAPGRGTEAFF. In DNA form, the CDR3 reads TGTGCCAGCAGTGCTCCAGGGCGGGGGACTGAAGCTTTCTTT.

This rearrangement joins TRBV4-2 to TRBJ1-1; D might be TRBD1 (6 bases). Trimming took 1 base from V and 3 from J, leaving 12 bases between them. The CDR3 is made up of 15 amino acids. CDR1 and CDR2 (germline): LGHNA, YNFKEQ. The CDR3 reads CASSQVSRGDTEAFF. The CDR3 DNA sequence: TGTGCCAGCAGCCAAGTTTCCAGGGGAGACACTGAAGCTTTCTTT.

J is TRBJ2-7 and V is TRBV7-2; D perhaps matches TRBD2 (7 bases). Trimming stripped 2 bases from V and 4 bases from J, with 18 bases between. CDR1 and CDR2 (germline): SGHTA, FQGNSA. The CDR3 consists of 16 residues. CDR3 region: CASSLSRGGIAYEQYF. CDR3 bases: TGTGCCAGCAGCTTATCTAGGGGGGGGATTGCATACGAGCAGTACTTC.

The rearrangement links TRBV4-3 to TRBJ1-3, with TRBD1 identical over 7 bases. This CDR3 comprises 18 residues. V was clipped by 2 bases and J by 7 bases; unmatched bases: 17. In germline, CDR1 is LGHNA, CDR2 YSLEER. The CDR3 DNA is TGCGCCAGCAGCCAACAAAATACCGATCAGGGGGTTGGGAACACCATATATTTT. Its translation is CASSQQNTDQGVGNTIYF.

V is TRBV7-9 and J is TRBJ1-3, with D possibly TRBD1 on 6 matching bases. The V gene's germline CDR1 is SEHNR and CDR2 FQNEAQ (reference sequence). The V and J ends lost 5 bases and 0 bases respectively, with 8 bases between them. This CDR3 is 14 amino acids long. Written as DNA, the CDR3 is TGTGCCAGCAGCCCGGACAGCTCTGGAAACACCATATATTTT. Protein sequence: CASSPDSSGNTIYF. The entire variable domain, with the rest obtained from reference TRBV7-9 and TRBJ1-3, is as follows: DTGVSQNPRHKITKRGQNVTFRCDPISEHNRLYWYRQTLGQGPEFLTYFQNEAQLEKSRLLSDRFSAERPKGSFSTLEIQRTEQGDSAMYLCASSPDSSGNTIYFGEGSWLTVV.

This clone was recorded only once. The CDR3 region has the DNA TGTGCCAGCATAGGGGCAGGGTTAATCCCAGATACGCAGTATTTT. It specifies CASIGAGLIPDTQYF. V gene TRBV28 combines with J gene TRBJ2-3, with a tentative D call TRBD1 (5 bases). The CDR3 has 15 amino acids. Germline assignment: CDR1 MDHEN and CDR2 SYDVKM. The V end was cut by 7 bases, the J end by 4 bases, with 18 bases between.

The rearrangement uses TRBV28 and TRBJ2-7; D unclear. CDR3 length equals 16 residues. Germline loops: CDR1 MDHEN, CDR2 SYDVKM. Trimming shortened V by 3 bases and J by 0 bases, and 15 bases separated the two germline ends. CDR3 coding DNA: TGTGCCAGCAGTTTGTTTACAGAGACAAACTCCTACGAGCAGTACTTC. Translated, it gives CASSLFTETNSYEQYF.

The chain recombines TRBV6-1 with TRBJ1-5, with a weak D call TRBD1 (6 bases). Germline values: CDR1 MNHNS, CDR2 SASEGT. There are 15 residues in the CDR3. Trimming left V 4 bases short and J 3 bases short, with 13 bases between. The CDR3 sequence is CASSVSTGSNQPQHF. DNA for the CDR3: TGTGCCAGCAGTGTGTCTACAGGGTCCAATCAGCCCCAGCATTTT.

V and J are TRBV5-1 and TRBJ1-4, with 10 bases aligning to TRBD1. The J segment lost 0 bases and the V segment lost 4 bases, leaving 3 bases of the junction unmatched. This CDR3 region has 16 residues. Germline V gene sequence: CDR1 SGHRS, CDR2 YFSETQ. The CDR3 reads CASSPGQGATNEKLFF. In DNA, the CDR3 is TGCGCCAGCAGCCCCGGACAGGGGGCAACTAATGAAAAACTGTTTTTT. The variable domain in full, with the rest retrieved from reference TRBV5-1 and TRBJ1-4, is KAGVTQTPRYLIKTRGQQVTLSCSPISGHRSVSWYQQTPGQGLQFLFEYFSETQRNKGNFPGRFSGRQFSNSRSEMNVSTLELGDSALYLCASSPGQGATNEKLFFGSGTQLSVL.

V and J are TRBV27 and TRBJ2-1, with 9 bases that match TRBD1. Germline trimming cut 5 bases from V and 0 bases from J; bases unmatched to any gene: 2. The CDR3 contains 15 residues. Germline-derived CDR1 and CDR2 are MNHEY and SMNVEV (reference sequence). DNA of the CDR3: TGTGCCAGCAGTCTGGACAGGGGCTCCTACAATGAGCAGTTCTTC. Amino acid sequence: CASSLDRGSYNEQFF.

This chain links TRBV9 with TRBJ2-2, with 8 bases matching TRBD1. Germline V lookup: CDR1 SGDLS, CDR2 YYNGEE. CDR3 length equals 16 residues. With 0 bases clipped from V and 5 bases from J, the junction kept 6 bases outside the gene matches. CDR3 sequence (DNA): TGTGCCAGCAGCGTAGCTTCGACAGGGGCGACCGGGGAGCTGTTTTTT. Amino acids: CASSVASTGATGELFF.

The chain employs TRBV11-1 and TRBJ2-2; D gene ambiguous. Per germline, CDR1 SGHAT and CDR2 FQDESV (reference sequence). The CDR3 is 16 residues long. V was pared by 5 bases and J by 0 bases, with 13 bases between. The DNA for the CDR3 is TGTGCCAGCAGCCGCGTACAGCCTTCGAACACCGGGGAGCTGTTTTTT. Translated, it gives CASSRVQPSNTGELFF.